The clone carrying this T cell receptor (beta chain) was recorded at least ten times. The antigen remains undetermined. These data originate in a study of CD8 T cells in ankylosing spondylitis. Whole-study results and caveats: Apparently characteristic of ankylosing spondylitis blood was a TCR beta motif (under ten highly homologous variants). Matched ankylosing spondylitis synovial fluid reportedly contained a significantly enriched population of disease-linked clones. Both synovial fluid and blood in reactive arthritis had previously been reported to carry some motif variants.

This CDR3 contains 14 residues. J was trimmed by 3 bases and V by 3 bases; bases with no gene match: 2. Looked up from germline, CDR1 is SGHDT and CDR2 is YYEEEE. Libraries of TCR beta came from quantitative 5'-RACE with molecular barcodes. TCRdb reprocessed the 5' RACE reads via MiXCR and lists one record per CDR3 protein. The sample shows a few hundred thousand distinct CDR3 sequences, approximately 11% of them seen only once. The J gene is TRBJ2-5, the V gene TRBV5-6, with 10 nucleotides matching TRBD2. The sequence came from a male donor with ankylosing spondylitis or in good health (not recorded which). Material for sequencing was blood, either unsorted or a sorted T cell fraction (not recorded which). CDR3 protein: CASSWTSGEETQYF. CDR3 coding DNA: TGTGCCAGCAGCTGGACTAGCGGAGAAGAGACCCAGTACTTC.